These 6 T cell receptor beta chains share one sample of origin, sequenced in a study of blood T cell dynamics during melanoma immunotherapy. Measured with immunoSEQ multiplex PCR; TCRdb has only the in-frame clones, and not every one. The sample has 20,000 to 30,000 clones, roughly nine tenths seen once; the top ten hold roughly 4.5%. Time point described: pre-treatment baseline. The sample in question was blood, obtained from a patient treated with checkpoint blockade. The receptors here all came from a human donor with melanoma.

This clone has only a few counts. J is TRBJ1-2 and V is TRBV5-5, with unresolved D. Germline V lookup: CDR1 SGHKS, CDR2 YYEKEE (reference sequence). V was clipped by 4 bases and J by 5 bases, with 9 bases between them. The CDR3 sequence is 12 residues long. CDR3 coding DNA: TGTGCCAGCAGCACTCAGTTATATGGCTACACCTTC. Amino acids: CASSTQLYGYTF.

CDR3 nucleotides: TGTGCCAGCACCCCCGCTCAGGGGAAGGACGAGCAGTACTTC. It encodes CASTPAQGKDEQYF. The chain combines TRBV6-5 with TRBJ2-7, with D possibly being TRBD1 (6 bases). CDR3 length: 14 amino acids. V was shortened by 7 bases and J by 5 bases, with 18 bases between the two germline ends. Germline assignment: CDR1 MNHEY and CDR2 SVGAGI.

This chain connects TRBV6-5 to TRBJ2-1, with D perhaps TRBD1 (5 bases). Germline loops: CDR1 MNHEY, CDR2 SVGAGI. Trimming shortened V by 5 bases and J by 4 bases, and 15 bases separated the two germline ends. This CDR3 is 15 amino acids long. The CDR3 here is CASSPPGQNYNEQFF. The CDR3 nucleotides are TGTGCCAGCAGTCCGCCCGGACAAAATTACAATGAGCAGTTCTTC.

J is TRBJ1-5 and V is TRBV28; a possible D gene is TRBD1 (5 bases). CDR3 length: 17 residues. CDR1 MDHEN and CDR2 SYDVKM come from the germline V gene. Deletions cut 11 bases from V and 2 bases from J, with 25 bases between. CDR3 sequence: CAANAGLRGGGNQPQHF. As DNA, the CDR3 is TGTGCCGCGAATGCGGGGTTGCGGGGGGGTGGCAATCAGCCCCAGCATTTT. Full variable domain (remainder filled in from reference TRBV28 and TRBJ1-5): DVKVTQSSRYLVKRTGEKVFLECVQDMDHENMFWYRQDPGLGLRLIYFSYDVKMKEKGDIPEGYSVSREKKERFSLILESASTNQTSMYLCAANAGLRGGGNQPQHFGDGTRLSIL.

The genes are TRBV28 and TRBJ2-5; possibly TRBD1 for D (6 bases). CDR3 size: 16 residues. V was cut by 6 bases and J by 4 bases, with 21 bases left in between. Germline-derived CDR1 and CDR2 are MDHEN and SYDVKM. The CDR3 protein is CASRPAPTGIGETQYF. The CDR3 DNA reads TGTGCCAGCAGGCCGGCTCCTACAGGGATAGGAGAGACCCAGTACTTC.

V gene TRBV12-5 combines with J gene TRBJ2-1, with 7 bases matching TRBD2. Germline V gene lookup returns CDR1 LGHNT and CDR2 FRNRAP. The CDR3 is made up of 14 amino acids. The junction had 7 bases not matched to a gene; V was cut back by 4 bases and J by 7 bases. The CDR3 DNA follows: TGTGCTAGTGGTTATGTGGGGAGGGCTAATGAGCAGTTCTTC. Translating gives CASGYVGRANEQFF.